This entry lists 18 T cell receptor beta chains sequenced from one sample in a study of glioma-infiltrating T cells after dendritic cell vaccination. The time point denotes: after dendritic cell vaccination, including at tumor progression/relapse. Sequenced by immunoSEQ multiplex PCR; TCRdb stores in-frame clones only, minus some. The table lists more than 95,000 clones, roughly 89% of them singletons. The specimen was blood, collected after dendritic cell vaccination. These receptors were obtained from a human donor with glioblastoma.

The chain recombines TRBV5-4 with TRBJ2-1, with 16 bases identical to TRBD2. The V gene end was trimmed by 5 bases and the J gene end by 8 bases; junction bases not matched to a gene: 10. This CDR3 region has 17 residues. CDR1 and CDR2 from the germline V gene are SGHNT and YYREEE (reference sequence). CDR3 coding DNA: TGTGCCAGCAGTCGTGGGACTAGCGGGAGGGCTTTCGATGAGCAGTTCTTC. Amino acids: CASSRGTSGRAFDEQFF.

The CDR3 here is CASRRGSSYEQYF. CDR3 in DNA: TGTGCCAGCAGGAGGGGGAGCTCCTACGAGCAGTACTTC. The J gene is TRBJ2-7, the V gene TRBV7-9, with D possibly TRBD1 on 6 matching bases. Germline assignment: CDR1 SEHNR and CDR2 FQNEAQ (reference sequence). The CDR3 length is 13 residues. V was shortened by 6 bases and J by 0 bases, with 9 bases between the two germline ends.

The CDR3 loop is CASSQGPGYNTEAFF. The CDR3 nucleotides are TGCGCCAGCAGCCAAGGCCCGGGATACAACACTGAAGCTTTCTTT. J is TRBJ1-1 and V is TRBV4-1; no reliable D call. This CDR3 spans 15 amino acids. CDR1 and CDR2 (germline): MGHRA, YSYEKL. V was shortened by 1 base and J by 2 bases, with 11 bases between the two germline ends.

The chain carries TRBV2 and TRBJ2-7; 16 nucleotides line up with TRBD2. Germline CDR1 SNHLY, CDR2 FYNNEI. The J segment lost 3 bases and the V segment lost 8 bases, leaving 7 bases of the junction unmatched. The length of the CDR3 is 16 residues. CDR3 amino acids: CASLGLAGGSIYEQYF. In DNA form, the CDR3 reads TGTGCCAGCCTGGGACTAGCGGGGGGGTCTATCTACGAGCAGTACTTC.

The chain recombines TRBV5-1 with TRBJ2-5; 10 bases match TRBD1. The J call may be in error: the DNA end matches TRBJ2-7 better. Germline-derived CDR1 and CDR2 are SGHRS and YFSETQ. The CDR3 covers 15 residues. For the CDR3, the DNA is TGCGCCAGCAGCTTGGAAGGGACAGGGGCCTACGAGCAGTACTTC. This sequence encodes CASSLEGTGAYEQYF.

With respect to this clone: Sequence at one end of the junction differs from germline and may be a read error. V gene TRBV28 combines with J gene TRBJ2-7, with 12 bases that match TRBD1. Germline V gives CDR1 MDHEN, CDR2 SYDVKM. The CDR3 has 15 amino acids. The CDR3, as DNA: TGTGCCAGCAGTAGCCCGGGACAGGGGGCGGACGTGTTAGACTTC. Its protein product is CASSSPGQGADVLDF.

V and J are TRBV10-1 and TRBJ1-3; D not certain. CDR3 length: 13 residues. The germline V gene has CDR1 WNHNN and CDR2 SYGVQD (reference sequence). Trimming stripped 3 bases from V and 2 bases from J, with 5 bases between. The CDR3 DNA is TGCGCCAGCAGTGACGGGACTGGAAACACCATATATTTT. Residues: CASSDGTGNTIYF.

This clone came up once. The chain joins TRBV7-3 to TRBJ1-4, with D unresolved. Germline V lookup: CDR1 SGHTA, CDR2 FQGTGA. The CDR3 is 13 amino acids. Trimming left V 5 bases short and J 4 bases short, with 8 bases between. The CDR3 sequence is CASSPGSNEKLFF. CDR3 bases: TGTGCCAGCAGCCCCGGGAGTAATGAAAAACTGTTTTTT.

V usage is TRBV19 and J usage is TRBJ1-3; weak D call: TRBD1 (6 bases). Trimming left V 4 bases short and J 0 bases short, with 7 bases between. Germline loops: CDR1 LNHDA, CDR2 SQIVND (reference sequence). CDR3 length: 14 residues. CDR3 coding DNA: TGTGCCAGTAGTAGGACAGTCTCTGGAAACACCATATATTTT. Translation gives CASSRTVSGNTIYF.

The genes are TRBV29-1 and TRBJ2-3; 7 nucleotides line up with TRBD2. The CDR3 runs to 14 residues. Germline-derived CDR1 and CDR2 are SQVTM and ANQGSEA. Losses at the gene ends were 0 bases for V and 5 bases for J; bases not matched to a gene: 5. The CDR3 bases are TGCAGCGTTGAAGATCTCGGCGGGGGAGATACGCAGTATTTT. Amino acids: CSVEDLGGGDTQYF.

V gene TRBV10-1 combines with J gene TRBJ2-3; 8 bases are a match to TRBD2. CDR1 is WNHNN and CDR2 is SYGVQD in the germline V gene (reference sequence). This CDR3 has 16 residues. V was clipped by 3 bases and J by 0 bases; unmatched bases: 5. This CDR3 reads CASSDLAGRSTDTQYF. In DNA, the CDR3 is TGCGCCAGCAGTGACTTAGCGGGAAGAAGCACAGATACGCAGTATTTT.

The rearrangement joins TRBV30 to TRBJ1-2; D perhaps matches TRBD1 (5 bases). The germline V gene has CDR1 GTSNPN and CDR2 SVGIG (reference sequence). The CDR3 has 13 amino acids. The V end was cut by 4 bases, the J end by 6 bases, with 15 bases between. This CDR3 reads CAWKSGVTNGYTF. The CDR3 nucleotides are TGTGCCTGGAAATCGGGGGTAACTAATGGCTACACCTTC.

V gene TRBV9 combines with J gene TRBJ2-5; 7 bases line up with TRBD2. The germline V gene has CDR1 SGDLS and CDR2 YYNGEE. V was pared by 4 bases and J by 5 bases, with 11 bases of the junction left unmatched. The CDR3 loop spans 15 amino acids. This chain's CDR3 is CASSPGGSATETQYF. The CDR3 region has the DNA TGTGCCAGCAGCCCGGGGGGTAGCGCCACTGAGACCCAGTACTTC.

This clone was found a few times. The junction departs from germline at one end; a sequencing error may be responsible. V gene TRBV5-3 combines with J gene TRBJ2-7; the match to TRBD1 covers 11 bases. TRBV5-3 is labeled an ORF, and its function is uncertain. This CDR3 spans 15 amino acids. Written as DNA, the CDR3 is TGTGCCAGCAGCTCCCGGGGACAGGGGGACTACGAGCAGTACTTC. Its translation: CASSSRGQGDYEQYF.

The chain couples TRBV21-1 to TRBJ2-1; no check of the table's D call, TRBD1, against the DNA was made. TRBV21-1 represents a pseudogene. The CDR3 has 16 amino acids. The CDR3 bases are TGTGCCAGCAGCTTACCTTCGGGACAGGGCCACAATGAGCAGTTCTTC. This sequence encodes CASSLPSGQGHNEQFF.

The chain joins TRBV5-1 to TRBJ1-4; D may be TRBD1 (6 bases). The CDR3 has 14 residues. Germline V gives CDR1 SGHRS, CDR2 YFSETQ. Trimming pared 0 bases from V and 8 bases from J, leaving 11 bases between. In nucleotides, the CDR3 is TGCGCCAGCAGCTTGGAGGCAGGGGAAGAAAAACTGTTTTTT. Translated, it gives CASSLEAGEEKLFF.

As DNA, the CDR3 is TGTGCCAGCAGTGTGGCAGGAGGGCCGGAGACCCAGTACTTC. Its protein product is CASSVAGGPETQYF. This chain uses TRBV25-1 with TRBJ2-5; the D gene is possibly TRBD2 (6 bases). V was pared by 4 bases and J by 5 bases, with 14 bases between. This CDR3 spans 14 amino acids. Germline assignment: CDR1 MGHDK and CDR2 SYGVNS.

The genes are TRBV18 and TRBJ1-5; D ambiguous. This CDR3 comprises 16 residues. Per germline, CDR1 KGHSH and CDR2 LQKENI. The V end lost 3 bases, the J end lost 4 bases, and 16 bases lay between the germline ends. The CDR3 DNA follows: TGTGCCAGCTCACCGCAGCCCCTGGCGGTAAATCAGCCCCAGCATTTT. It translates to CASSPQPLAVNQPQHF.